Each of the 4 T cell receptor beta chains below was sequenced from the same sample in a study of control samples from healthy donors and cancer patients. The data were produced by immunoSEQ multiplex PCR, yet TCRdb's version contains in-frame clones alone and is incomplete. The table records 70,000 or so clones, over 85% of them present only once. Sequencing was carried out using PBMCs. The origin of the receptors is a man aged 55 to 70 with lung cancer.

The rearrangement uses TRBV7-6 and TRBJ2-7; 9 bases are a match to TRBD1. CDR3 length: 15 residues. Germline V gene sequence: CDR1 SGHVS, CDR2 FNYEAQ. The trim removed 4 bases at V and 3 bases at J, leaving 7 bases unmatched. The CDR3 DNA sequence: TGTGCCAGCAGCTCGTCGGGACAGGGACTCTACGAGCAGTACTTC. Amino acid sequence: CASSSSGQGLYEQYF.

In DNA form, the CDR3 reads TGTGCCAGCAGCTTGACCATGGGGGAGAGTGAAAAACTGTTTTTT. Amino acids: CASSLTMGESEKLFF. V usage is TRBV5-4 and J usage is TRBJ1-4; TRBD1 is a possible D gene (5 bases). From germline, CDR1 is SGHNT and CDR2 YYREEE (reference sequence). The CDR3 extends over 15 amino acids. V was pared by 1 base and J by 7 bases, with 14 bases between.

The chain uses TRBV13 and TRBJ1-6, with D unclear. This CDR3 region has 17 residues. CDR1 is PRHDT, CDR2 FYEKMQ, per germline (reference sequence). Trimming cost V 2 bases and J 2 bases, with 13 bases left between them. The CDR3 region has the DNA TGTGCCAGCAGCTTACGGAGGCTGAGCCCCTATAATTCACCCCTCCACTTT. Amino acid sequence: CASSLRRLSPYNSPLHF.

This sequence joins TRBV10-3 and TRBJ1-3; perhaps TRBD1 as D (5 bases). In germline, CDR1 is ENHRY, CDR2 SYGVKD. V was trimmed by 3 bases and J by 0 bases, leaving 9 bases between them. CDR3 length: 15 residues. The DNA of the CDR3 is TGTGCCATCAGTGACAGGGCCCGCTCTGGAAACACCATATATTTT. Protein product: CAISDRARSGNTIYF.